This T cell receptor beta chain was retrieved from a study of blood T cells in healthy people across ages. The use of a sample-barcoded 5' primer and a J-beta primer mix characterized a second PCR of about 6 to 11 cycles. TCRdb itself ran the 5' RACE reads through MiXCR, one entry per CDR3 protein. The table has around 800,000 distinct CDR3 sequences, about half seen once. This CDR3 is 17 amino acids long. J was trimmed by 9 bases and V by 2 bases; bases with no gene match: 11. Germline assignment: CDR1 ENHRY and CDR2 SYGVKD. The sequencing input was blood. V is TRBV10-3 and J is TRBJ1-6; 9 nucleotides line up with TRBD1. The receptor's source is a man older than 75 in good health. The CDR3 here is CAISEPFGGQGSSPLHF. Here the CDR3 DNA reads TGTGCCATCAGTGAGCCCTTCGGGGGACAGGGCTCTTCACCCCTCCACTTT.